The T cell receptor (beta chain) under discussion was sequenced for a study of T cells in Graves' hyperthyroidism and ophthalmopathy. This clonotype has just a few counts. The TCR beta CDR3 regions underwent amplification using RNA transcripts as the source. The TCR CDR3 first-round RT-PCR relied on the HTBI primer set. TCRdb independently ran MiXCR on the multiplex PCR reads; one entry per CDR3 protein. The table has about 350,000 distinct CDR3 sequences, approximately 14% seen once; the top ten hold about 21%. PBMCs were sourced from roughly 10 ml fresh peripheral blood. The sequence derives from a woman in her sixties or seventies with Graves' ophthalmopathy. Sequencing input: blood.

The CDR3: CASSYSRGMETQYF. The CDR3 DNA reads as TGTGCCAGCAGTTACTCGAGAGGGATGGAGACCCAGTACTTC. J is TRBJ2-5 and V is TRBV6-5; TRBD2 is a possible D gene (5 bases). V was pared by 0 bases and J by 5 bases, with 10 bases between. CDR1 and CDR2 (germline): MNHEY, SVGAGI. This CDR3 has 14 residues.